These T cell receptor beta chains were read from a single sample in a study of type 1 regulatory T cells. Antigens of these TCRs are unknown. TCRdb recomputed calls from the reads with MiXCR, one row per CDR3 protein. The data show roughly 5,000 distinct CDR3 sequences, 20% to 30% seen once. Material: cultured type 1 regulatory T (Tr1) cells, either the whole culture or a sorted fraction (not recorded which). Receptors were obtained from a human donor in good health. Each CDR3 is given with its conserved first and last residue. The order of the fields is clone size, J gene, V gene, D gene, CDR3 DNA, CDR3 protein. The D gene is left open where the match is weak. The size field is filled for only some rows; it gives once, few, many or a size class.

few | TRBJ2-3 | TRBV7-3 | NA | TGTGCCAGCAGCTTAACGGGGTCGGCAGATACGCAGTATTTT | CASSLTGSADTQYF
NA | TRBJ1-1 | TRBV6-6 | NA | TGTGCCAGCAGAAGACAGATGAACACTGAAGCTTTCTTT | CASRRQMNTEAFF
many | TRBJ2-5 | TRBV5-1 | TRBD1 | TGCGCCAGCAGCTCCACGGGACAGTTCACAGAGACCCAGTACTTC | CASSSTGQFTETQYF
NA | TRBJ2-2 | TRBV5-5 | NA | TGTGCCAGCAGCCAGAACAACAGGGAAACCGGGGAGCTGTTTTTT | CASSQNNRETGELFF
few | TRBJ1-3 | TRBV19 | TRBD1 | TGTGCCAGTAGCAGGGGGACAGGGACTTCTGGAAACACCATATATTTT | CASSRGTGTSGNTIYF
NA | TRBJ1-2 | TRBV19 | NA | TGTGCCAGTAGCGCTCAACTGGGAGGAATTGGTGGCTACACCTTC | CASSAQLGGIGGYTF
many | TRBJ1-2 | TRBV12-3/TRBV12-4 | NA | TGTGCCAGCAGTTTAATCTCACAGGGCTATGGCTACACCTTC | CASSLISQGYGYTF
NA | TRBJ1-5 | TRBV30 | NA | TGTGCCTGGAGCTCAGGAGACCAGGGCCAGCCCCAGCATTTT | CAWSSGDQGQPQHF
NA | TRBJ1-4 | TRBV18 | NA | TGTGTCAGCTCACCACGGAACAGCGCAACTAATGAAAAACTGTTTTTT | CVSSPRNSATNEKLFF
NA | TRBJ2-7 | TRBV28 | NA | TGTGCCAGCAGTATTACAGGGAAATCCTACGAGCTGTACTTC | CASSITGKSYELYF
few | TRBJ2-7 | TRBV5-1 | NA | TGCGCCAGCAGCCCCGAAGGCGGCGCTCTAACCTACGAGCAGTACTTC | CASSPEGGALTYEQYF
few | TRBJ1-5 | TRBV18 | NA | TGTGCCAGCTCAGAACAACAGGGAATCAATCAGCCCCAGCATTTT | CASSEQQGINQPQHF
medium-sized | TRBJ2-5 | TRBV5-4 | NA | TGTGCCAGCAGCTTGTTCTCTCAAGAGACCCAGTACTTC | CASSLFSQETQYF
few | TRBJ2-1 | TRBV20-1 | TRBD2 | TGCAGTGCTAGACCAGCGGGGGGCCGACGTGAGCAGTTCTTC | CSARPAGGRREQFF
few | TRBJ2-1 | TRBV7-2 | NA | TGTGCCAGCAGCTTACGGGACCTTGGGGGCTACAATGAGCAGTTCTTC | CASSLRDLGGYNEQFF
NA | TRBJ2-1 | TRBV15 | TRBD1 | TGTGCCACCAGCAGAGATCACAGGGGGCAGGGTGAGCAGTTCTTC | CATSRDHRGQGEQFF
NA | TRBJ1-1 | TRBV6-1 | NA | TGTGCCAGCAACCCCCAAGGGAGGCAGTCATACACTGGAGCTTTCTTT | CASNPQGRQSYTGAFF
few | TRBJ2-1 | TRBV18 | TRBD1 | TGTGCCAGCTCACCCGGGACAGGGCTCAACAATGAGCAGTTCTTC | CASSPGTGLNNEQFF
medium-sized | TRBJ2-3 | TRBV7-2 | TRBD2 | TGTGCCAGCAGCTTCCATAGCGGGGGGAGGACAGATACGCAGTATTTT | CASSFHSGGRTDTQYF
NA | TRBJ2-2 | TRBV7-2 | NA | TGTGCCAGCAGCTTAGTCGGGATGGTGGTCGGGGAGCTGTTTTTT | CASSLVGMVVGELFF
NA | TRBJ1-5 | TRBV19 | TRBD1 | TGTGCCAGTAGTTGGGACAGGGCAAGGGGCAATCAGCCCCAGCATTTT | CASSWDRARGNQPQHF
NA | TRBJ2-5 | TRBV5-1 | NA | TGCGCCAGCAGCTCGCATCAAGACAGAGTAGAGACCCAGTACTTC | CASSSHQDRVETQYF
NA | TRBJ1-6 | TRBV5-6 | TRBD1 | TGTGCCAGCAGCTGGACCAGGGGGGCTTCACCCCTCCACTTT | CASSWTRGASPLHF
few | TRBJ2-3 | TRBV12-3/TRBV12-4 | TRBD2 | TGTGCCAGCAGTGTTTATAGCGGGGGGCCTAGCACAGATACGCAGTATTTT | CASSVYSGGPSTDTQYF
few | TRBJ1-6 | TRBV10-3 | NA | TGTGCCATCAGTGAGGACAGGACAAATTCACCCCTCCACTTT | CAISEDRTNSPLHF
few | TRBJ1-3 | TRBV12-3/TRBV12-4 | NA | TGTGCCAGCAGCGTGGTTGGGAAGCCCGGAAACACCATATATTTT | CASSVVGKPGNTIYF
NA | TRBJ2-1 | TRBV24-1 | NA | TGTGCCACCAGTGATTCCCCCCGTGGGTACAATGAGCAGTTCTTC | CATSDSPRGYNEQFF
medium-sized | TRBJ1-6 | TRBV5-1 | NA | TGCGCCAGCAGCCCGCTAATTCAGGGCAATTCACCCCTCCACTTT | CASSPLIQGNSPLHF
NA | TRBJ1-2 | TRBV25-1 | TRBD1 | TGTGCCAGCAGTGATCCCGGGACAGCTCCGGGTGGCTACACCTTC | CASSDPGTAPGGYTF
NA | TRBJ1-5 | TRBV10-3 | NA | TGTGCCATCAGTGAACAACGGGCAGCTCCAAGCAATCAGCCCAAGCATTTT | CAISEQRAAPSNQPKHF
few | TRBJ2-1 | TRBV7-9 | TRBD2 | TGTGCCAGCAGCTTCGTACTAGCGGGGGGCGGAGATGAGCAGTTCTTC | CASSFVLAGGGDEQFF
medium-sized | TRBJ2-7 | TRBV6-1 | NA | TGTGCCACCGACTGGGCCTACGAGCAGTACTTC | CATDWAYEQYF
NA | TRBJ1-4 | TRBV9 | NA | TGTGCCAGCAGCGTTTCCGGGGCGCAGGGTGAAAAACTGTTTTTT | CASSVSGAQGEKLFF
NA | TRBJ1-5 | TRBV28 | NA | TGTGCCAGCAGTTTACGGCAGGGACTAGACAATCAGCCCCAGCATTTT | CASSLRQGLDNQPQHF
few | TRBJ2-2 | TRBV2 | TRBD1 | TGTGCCAGCAGAGCGACAGGGTTGAACACCGGGGAGCTGTTTTTT | CASRATGLNTGELFF
NA | TRBJ1-1 | TRBV2 | NA | TGTGCCAGCAGCGGACAGTTCAACACTGAAGCTTTCTTT | CASSGQFNTEAFF
NA | TRBJ2-1 | TRBV14 | TRBD2 | TGTGCCAGCAGCCCGACTAGCGGGGTTTACAATGAGCAGTTCTTC | CASSPTSGVYNEQFF
NA | TRBJ1-6 | TRBV12-3/TRBV12-4 | NA | TGTGCCAGCAGCGCGCAGGGAAATAGTAATTCACCCCTCCACTTT | CASSAQGNSNSPLHF
NA | TRBJ2-1 | TRBV2 | NA | TGTGCCAGCAGTGAAACCCGGGCGGGCCAGCAGTTCTTC | CASSETRAGQQFF
many | TRBJ2-5 | TRBV7-2 | NA | TGTGCCAGCAGCTTAAAGCGGGCGTACCAAGAGACCCAGTACTTC | CASSLKRAYQETQYF
many | TRBJ2-3 | TRBV30 | NA | TGTGCCTGGGGCCCAGACCTCAATGGTCCGCAGTATTTT | CAWGPDLNGPQYF
many | TRBJ2-6 | TRBV7-8 | TRBD2 | TGTGCCAGCAGGCACCGCTTGCTAGCGGGGGGCCTCTCTGGGGCCAACGTCCTGACTTTC | CASRHRLLAGGLSGANVLTF
NA | TRBJ2-5 | TRBV4-1 | TRBD2 | TGCGCCAGCAGCCAACCTAGCGGGATTGGGGAGACCCAGTACTTC | CASSQPSGIGETQYF
NA | TRBJ2-1 | TRBV7-9 | NA | TGTGCCAGCAGCTGGCGAGTAGCGGTCGATGAGCAGTTCTTC | CASSWRVAVDEQFF
many | TRBJ1-6 | TRBV6-6 | TRBD1 | TGTGCCAGCAGTCTGACAGGGGCAAATTCACCCCTCCACTTT | CASSLTGANSPLHF
many | TRBJ2-1 | TRBV24-1 | NA | TGTGCCACCAGTAGTGGACAACTTGTCGGCAATGAGCAGTTCTTC | CATSSGQLVGNEQFF
NA | TRBJ1-5 | TRBV19 | TRBD1 | TGTGCCAGTAGTATTTGGACAGGAGGCCTTGGGGATCAGCCCCAGCATTTT | CASSIWTGGLGDQPQHF
many | TRBJ2-5 | TRBV12-3/TRBV12-4 | NA | TGTGCCAGCAGTTTCGGTCAGGGGGGAGAGACCCAGTACTTC | CASSFGQGGETQYF
many | TRBJ2-5 | TRBV7-9 | NA | TGTGCCAGCAGCTTCAGAGGGGGTGGGGTTCAAGAGACCCAGTACTTC | CASSFRGGGVQETQYF
NA | TRBJ2-7 | TRBV6-5 | TRBD2 | TGTGCCAGCAGTTACTCGAGGACTAGCGGGGGGGTTTCTCGGTACGAGCAGTACTTC | CASSYSRTSGGVSRYEQYF
medium-sized | TRBJ2-1 | TRBV20-1 | TRBD2 | TGCAGTGCTCCCCCTGCCCCGGGACTACAAGAGCAGTTCTTC | CSAPPAPGLQEQFF
many | TRBJ2-6 | TRBV6-1 | NA | TGTGCCAGCAGCCACGGCGTAACCGCTGGGGCCAACGTCCTGACTTTC | CASSHGVTAGANVLTF
once | TRBJ2-1 | TRBV7-6 | NA | TGTGCCAGCAGCTTAGAAGGGGGGGAGACCTACAATGAGCAGTTCTTC | CASSLEGGETYNEQFF
large | TRBJ2-3 | TRBV10-3 | NA | TGTGCCATCGGACGTGCGAGCGACACAGATACGCAGTATTTT | CAIGRASDTDTQYF